A selection of T cell receptor beta chains follows, all from one sample in a study of cytomegalovirus exposure and HLA in healthy donors. Sequenced by immunoSEQ multiplex PCR; TCRdb stores in-frame clones only, minus some. This specimen shows 65,000 to 95,000 clones; the ten leading clones hold approximately 4.3%. The sample comprised PBMCs. Every receptor here comes from a man younger than 40 in good health and CMV-seronegative. The CDR3 runs from the conserved cysteine through the conserved F or W. The D gene is left open where the match is weak. The size field is filled for only some rows; it gives once, few, many or a size class.

abundance: .
d_gene: .
v_gene: TRBV7-2
j_gene: TRBJ2-1
CDR3nt: TGTGCCAGCAGCCTTAACCGGGACAATGAGCAGTTCTTC
CDR3aa: CASSLNRDNEQFF

abundance: .
d_gene: TRBD2
v_gene: TRBV9
j_gene: TRBJ2-5
CDR3nt: TGTGCCAGCAGCGTAGGGGTAGCGGGGGAGACCCAGTACTTC
CDR3aa: CASSVGVAGETQYF

abundance: .
d_gene: TRBD1
v_gene: TRBV7-8
j_gene: TRBJ1-2
CDR3nt: TGTGCCAGCAGCTCAATAACAGGGGGCGGTGGCTACACCTTC
CDR3aa: CASSSITGGGGYTF

abundance: .
d_gene: TRBD1
v_gene: TRBV5-1
j_gene: TRBJ1-2
CDR3nt: TGCGCCAGCAGCTTGGTACAGGGGGCCTATGGCTACACCTTC
CDR3aa: CASSLVQGAYGYTF

abundance: .
d_gene: TRBD1
v_gene: TRBV5-1
j_gene: TRBJ2-7
CDR3nt: TGCGCCAGCAGCCCAAGGACAGGGGGCTACGAGCAGTACTTC
CDR3aa: CASSPRTGGYEQYF

abundance: .
d_gene: .
v_gene: TRBV5-4
j_gene: TRBJ2-5
CDR3nt: TGTGCCAGCAGCTTGATGGCGGGTCTCCAAGAGACCCAGTACTTC
CDR3aa: CASSLMAGLQETQYF

abundance: .
d_gene: .
v_gene: TRBV11-2
j_gene: TRBJ1-1
CDR3nt: TGTGCCAGCAGTCCGGCAGGGGACCTATTGAACACTGAAGCTTTCTTT
CDR3aa: CASSPAGDLLNTEAFF

abundance: .
d_gene: TRBD1
v_gene: TRBV15
j_gene: TRBJ2-7
CDR3nt: TGTGCCACCAGCAGAGAAAGGTCTTCCCAGGGGGCTGGGGTATACGAGCAGTACTTC
CDR3aa: CATSRERSSQGAGVYEQYF

abundance: .
d_gene: .
v_gene: TRBV4-1
j_gene: TRBJ1-6
CDR3nt: TGCGCCAGCAGCCAAGAGGAACAGGGCCAAAATTCACCCCTCCACTTT
CDR3aa: CASSQEEQGQNSPLHF

abundance: .
d_gene: .
v_gene: TRBV27
j_gene: TRBJ1-2
CDR3nt: TGTGCCAGCAGTTTAGGGGCGGACAGACCTAACTATGGCTACACCTTC
CDR3aa: CASSLGADRPNYGYTF

abundance: .
d_gene: TRBD1
v_gene: TRBV6-5
j_gene: TRBJ1-2
CDR3nt: TGTGCCAGCAGTGAACAGGGGGCTATCTATGGCTACACCTTC
CDR3aa: CASSEQGAIYGYTF

abundance: .
d_gene: TRBD1
v_gene: TRBV6-1
j_gene: TRBJ2-7
CDR3nt: TGTGCCAGCAGTGTAACGGGACAGGGAGGTTACTTC
CDR3aa: CASSVTGQGGYF

abundance: .
d_gene: .
v_gene: TRBV5-1
j_gene: TRBJ1-1
CDR3nt: TGCGCCAGCAGCTTCTATGGGAGGAACACTGAAGCTTTCTTT
CDR3aa: CASSFYGRNTEAFF

abundance: .
d_gene: .
v_gene: TRBV7-9
j_gene: TRBJ1-2
CDR3nt: TGTGCCAGCAGCCCCAGGGACATAAATACAGGGTATGGCTACACCTTC
CDR3aa: CASSPRDINTGYGYTF

abundance: .
d_gene: TRBD1
v_gene: TRBV6-5
j_gene: TRBJ1-2
CDR3nt: TGTGCCAGCAGTTACCTTGGGACAGGGTATGGCTACACCTTC
CDR3aa: CASSYLGTGYGYTF

abundance: .
d_gene: TRBD2
v_gene: TRBV10-3
j_gene: TRBJ2-2
CDR3nt: TGTGCCATCAGCGGAGGACTAGCGAACACCGGGGAGCTGTTTTTT
CDR3aa: CAISGGLANTGELFF

abundance: .
d_gene: TRBD2
v_gene: TRBV5-6
j_gene: TRBJ2-1
CDR3nt: TGTGCCAGCAGCTCGGTCCTAGCGGGGGATAATGAGCAGTTCTTC
CDR3aa: CASSSVLAGDNEQFF

abundance: .
d_gene: .
v_gene: TRBV29-1
j_gene: TRBJ2-7
CDR3nt: TGCAGCGTTGAATTTTGGCGGGAAAGGGCCTACGAGCAGTACTTC
CDR3aa: CSVEFWRERAYEQYF

abundance: .
d_gene: .
v_gene: TRBV5-1
j_gene: TRBJ2-5
CDR3nt: TGCGCCAGCAGCTTGGCCCCGGGGGCTAGCGGCCAAGAGACCCAGTACTTC
CDR3aa: CASSLAPGASGQETQYF

abundance: .
d_gene: TRBD2
v_gene: TRBV5-1
j_gene: TRBJ2-5
CDR3nt: TGCGCCAGCACCCCTCAAGCGGGGACAGAGACCCAGTACTTC
CDR3aa: CASTPQAGTETQYF

abundance: .
d_gene: .
v_gene: TRBV5-4
j_gene: TRBJ1-3
CDR3nt: TGTGCCAGCAGCTTGACAGAGACCGGAAACACCATATATTTT
CDR3aa: CASSLTETGNTIYF

abundance: .
d_gene: TRBD1
v_gene: TRBV27
j_gene: TRBJ1-2
CDR3nt: TGTGCCAGCAGCCGAGGACAGGGTGGCGGCTACACCTTC
CDR3aa: CASSRGQGGGYTF

abundance: .
d_gene: TRBD1
v_gene: TRBV6-1
j_gene: TRBJ1-6
CDR3nt: TGTGCCAGCAGTGAAGCCAGGGACGACAGGGGGCTGAAGCTCCACTTT
CDR3aa: CASSEARDDRGLKLHF

abundance: .
d_gene: .
v_gene: TRBV29-1
j_gene: TRBJ1-1
CDR3nt: TGCAGCGTTGAAGACGCAGGGGAGAGTGCTTTCTTT
CDR3aa: CSVEDAGESAFF

abundance: .
d_gene: .
v_gene: TRBV6-1
j_gene: TRBJ2-7
CDR3nt: TGTGCCAGCAGTGCCCCCTATAGTGGGAGAAGGTACGAGCAGTACTTC
CDR3aa: CASSAPYSGRRYEQYF

abundance: .
d_gene: TRBD1
v_gene: TRBV19
j_gene: TRBJ2-1
CDR3nt: TGTGCCAGTAGTCCTGGACAGGGGGCGCGATACAATGAGCAGTTCTTC
CDR3aa: CASSPGQGARYNEQFF

abundance: .
d_gene: .
v_gene: TRBV6-6
j_gene: TRBJ1-2
CDR3nt: TGTGCCATCTTCACCGGACTAGCTAACTATGGCTACACCTTC
CDR3aa: CAIFTGLANYGYTF

abundance: .
d_gene: .
v_gene: TRBV18
j_gene: TRBJ1-2
CDR3nt: TGTGCCAGCTCACCCGACTACGAGTATGGCTACACCTTC
CDR3aa: CASSPDYEYGYTF

abundance: .
d_gene: TRBD1
v_gene: TRBV27
j_gene: TRBJ1-2
CDR3nt: TGTGCCAGCAGTTTATCCCGCACAGGGGGAGGAAATGGCTACACCTTC
CDR3aa: CASSLSRTGGGNGYTF

abundance: .
d_gene: .
v_gene: TRBV4-2
j_gene: TRBJ2-7
CDR3nt: TGTGCCAGCAGCCCGGACTACCAAGCCTACGAGCAGTACTTC
CDR3aa: CASSPDYQAYEQYF

abundance: .
d_gene: .
v_gene: TRBV18
j_gene: TRBJ2-7
CDR3nt: TGTGCCAGCCTCCCGCCGGGTGCCGTTAACGAAGAGCAGTACTTC
CDR3aa: CASLPPGAVNEEQYF

abundance: .
d_gene: .
v_gene: TRBV6-1
j_gene: TRBJ1-2
CDR3nt: TGTGTCACCAGCCTCATAGCTAACTATGGCTACACCTTC
CDR3aa: CVTSLIANYGYTF

abundance: .
d_gene: .
v_gene: TRBV20-1
j_gene: TRBJ1-1
CDR3nt: TGCAGTGCTAGAGTGCCAGGGTTCACTTTCTTT
CDR3aa: CSARVPGFTFF

abundance: .
d_gene: .
v_gene: TRBV7-9
j_gene: TRBJ1-2
CDR3nt: TGTGCCAGCAGCTTAGGACAGGCGGATAACTATGGCTACACCTTC
CDR3aa: CASSLGQADNYGYTF

abundance: .
d_gene: .
v_gene: TRBV5-1
j_gene: TRBJ2-1
CDR3nt: TGCGCCAGCAGCGCCAGGGGTTCGGGTGACAATGAGCAGTTCTTC
CDR3aa: CASSARGSGDNEQFF

abundance: .
d_gene: .
v_gene: TRBV10-3
j_gene: TRBJ2-7
CDR3nt: TGTGCCATCAGAAAGAGTGGAGCGTACGAGCAGTACTTC
CDR3aa: CAIRKSGAYEQYF

abundance: medium-sized
d_gene: .
v_gene: TRBV7-3
j_gene: TRBJ1-1
CDR3nt: TGTGCCAGCAGCCTACTTATGTTAGGAGGGAACACTGAAGCTTTCTTT
CDR3aa: CASSLLMLGGNTEAFF

abundance: .
d_gene: TRBD1
v_gene: TRBV7-6
j_gene: TRBJ1-1
CDR3nt: TGTGCCAGCAGCTTAGAAGGGGGCTTAAACACTGAAGCTTTCTTT
CDR3aa: CASSLEGGLNTEAFF

abundance: .
d_gene: TRBD2
v_gene: TRBV7-2
j_gene: TRBJ2-3
CDR3nt: TGTGCCAGCAGCCCGGGACTAGCGGGAGCCGCAGATACGCAGTATTTT
CDR3aa: CASSPGLAGAADTQYF

abundance: .
d_gene: TRBD1
v_gene: TRBV6-1
j_gene: TRBJ1-1
CDR3nt: TGTGCCAGCAGTGAGGTACTGGACAGGTCACTTAAAGCTTTCTTT
CDR3aa: CASSEVLDRSLKAFF

abundance: .
d_gene: .
v_gene: TRBV4-2
j_gene: TRBJ1-6
CDR3nt: TGTGCCAGCAGCCGAGGTCATGGAGGGAATTCGTTGAATTCACCCCTCCACTTT
CDR3aa: CASSRGHGGNSLNSPLHF

abundance: .
d_gene: .
v_gene: TRBV4-3
j_gene: TRBJ2-7
CDR3nt: TGCGCCAGCAGCCAAGATATTGGCTTATCTCCGAACTTC
CDR3aa: CASSQDIGLSPNF

abundance: .
d_gene: TRBD2
v_gene: TRBV9
j_gene: TRBJ2-1
CDR3nt: TGTGCCAGCAGCAGGACTTCGGGAGGAGAGCAGTTCTTC
CDR3aa: CASSRTSGGEQFF

abundance: .
d_gene: TRBD1
v_gene: TRBV12-5
j_gene: TRBJ1-5
CDR3nt: TGTGCTAGTGGTATCGGACAGGGCGGCAATCAGCCCCAGCATTTT
CDR3aa: CASGIGQGGNQPQHF

abundance: .
d_gene: TRBD2
v_gene: TRBV6-1
j_gene: TRBJ2-7
CDR3nt: TGTGCCAGCAGCTCACTAGCGGGAACTAACGAGCAGTACTTC
CDR3aa: CASSSLAGTNEQYF

abundance: .
d_gene: TRBD1
v_gene: TRBV18
j_gene: TRBJ2-3
CDR3nt: TGTGCCAGCTCACCAAAAACCCGGACAGGGCCCATCTTCGATACGCAGTATTTT
CDR3aa: CASSPKTRTGPIFDTQYF

abundance: .
d_gene: TRBD1
v_gene: TRBV28
j_gene: TRBJ2-7
CDR3nt: TGTGCCAGCAGTTCTGGGACAGGGACCTACGAGCAGTACTTC
CDR3aa: CASSSGTGTYEQYF

abundance: .
d_gene: .
v_gene: TRBV4-1
j_gene: TRBJ2-1
CDR3nt: TGCGCCAGCAGCCAACAATTGCGGGCCTACAATGAGCAGTTCTTC
CDR3aa: CASSQQLRAYNEQFF

abundance: .
d_gene: TRBD1
v_gene: TRBV25-1
j_gene: TRBJ2-1
CDR3nt: TGTGCCAGCAGTGAATCTGGGACAGGGGACAATGAGCAGTTCTTC
CDR3aa: CASSESGTGDNEQFF

abundance: .
d_gene: .
v_gene: TRBV15
j_gene: TRBJ2-5
CDR3nt: TGTGCCACCAGCAGAGGGGGTAGACAGCAAGAGACCCAGTACTTC
CDR3aa: CATSRGGRQQETQYF

abundance: .
d_gene: TRBD1
v_gene: TRBV5-6
j_gene: TRBJ2-7
CDR3nt: TGTGCCAGCAGCCCGGAGGGACAGGGATCCTACGAGCAGTACTTC
CDR3aa: CASSPEGQGSYEQYF